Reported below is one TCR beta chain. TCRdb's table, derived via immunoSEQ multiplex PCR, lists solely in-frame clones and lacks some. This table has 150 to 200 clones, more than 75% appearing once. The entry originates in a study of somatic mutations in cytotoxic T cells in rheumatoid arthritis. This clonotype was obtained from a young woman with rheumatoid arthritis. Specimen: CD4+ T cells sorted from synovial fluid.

CDR3 coding DNA: TGCGCCAGCAGCTTGTTTCTGGGCTTCCCTGAAGCTTTCTTT. It yields the protein CASSLFLGFPEAFF. The chain has TRBV5-1 and TRBJ1-1; no reliable D call. Germline assignment: CDR1 SGHRS and CDR2 YFSETQ. CDR3 length: 14 residues. V shed 1 base and J shed 6 bases, with 13 bases lying between them.